This TCR beta chain derives from a study of post-analysis software for immune sequencing data (dated by TCRdb to the mid-2010s). Context from the whole study: Recorded disease courses included relapsing-remitting, secondary progressive and progressive-relapsing multiple sclerosis, with some patients lacking subtype annotation. Patient repertoires were compared against about a dozen previously published healthy control repertoires from donors aged 6 to 25 years. A subset of samples was prepared in parallel using single-end sample barcoding, then pooled and co-amplified after Illumina adapter ligation. Overall study outcomes, separate from this receptor: The control group was slightly older than the multiple sclerosis patient group. Direct clustering with F measure revealed strong co-clustering of samples prepared in the same batch, which led to a batch-effect correction. Significantly higher frequencies in patients than in controls were found for several TRBV segments, including TRBV5-6, TRBV5-1 and TRBV20-1. Normalized Chao1 diversity was significantly lower in multiple sclerosis patients than controls, suggesting substantial peripheral T-cell clonal expansion.

Library preparation employed PCR. The instrument was an Illumina HiSeq 2500. To reduce PCR and sequencing biases, unique molecular identifiers were incorporated into the TCR beta cDNA libraries. About 500,000 cDNA molecules were obtained per 1 to 10 million input T cells, so each molecule approximated one T cell. The patient libraries were prepared and sequenced with the same protocol used for the earlier healthy control dataset. Within a given batch, samples were prepared together, multiplexed and sequenced on the same HiSeq lane. In the original analysis: Raw barcoded reads were processed with MIGEC, and single-read molecular identifier groups were discarded before consensus assembly and CDR3 extraction. Clonotype tables were post-analysed with VDJtools, and diversity was normalized by down-sampling all datasets to the smallest sample size. Repertoire overlap clustering matched CDR3 amino acid but not nucleotide sequences to correct batch-related cross-sample contamination. Clones were called with MiXCR by TCRdb after fastp trimmed the public reads at Q25, and only in-frame beta chains were retained. Under each unique CDR3 protein, matching rows form one entry showing the most common genes and DNA. The V and J calls here are based on TCRdb, not the publication. Present in this sample are some 890,000 distinct CDR3 sequences, approximately 53% of which were seen just once. Together, the top ten hold about 4.5% of the sample.

This clonotype was detected once. Its target antigen remains unknown. There are no base qualities to consult, and no much larger clone falls within one base. To demonstrate the VDJtools post-analysis software, TCR beta repertoires were profiled from the peripheral blood of about a dozen young patients with multiple sclerosis. Multiple sclerosis patients were children and adolescents aged roughly 6 to 17 years. Relative to germline, V is 7 bases shorter and J is 1 base shorter, with 17 bases between their ends. The CDR3 covers 15 residues, taking in both the cysteine and the phenylalanine. Only the CDR3 part of the read is kept: 45 bases, read in frame from the first base. The germline V gene yields SNHLY for CDR1 and FYNNEI for CDR2.

This clonotype was obtained from a girl aged 5-17 years with multiple sclerosis. Sequencing used blood. The rearranged segments are TRBV2 and TRBJ2-7; the D element might be TRBD1 or TRBD2, as each aligns at 6 bases. For the CDR3, the sequence is CASNLSGGLSYEQYF. The DNA is TGTGCCAGCAATCTAAGTGGGGGGCTTTCCTACGAGCAGTACTTC.